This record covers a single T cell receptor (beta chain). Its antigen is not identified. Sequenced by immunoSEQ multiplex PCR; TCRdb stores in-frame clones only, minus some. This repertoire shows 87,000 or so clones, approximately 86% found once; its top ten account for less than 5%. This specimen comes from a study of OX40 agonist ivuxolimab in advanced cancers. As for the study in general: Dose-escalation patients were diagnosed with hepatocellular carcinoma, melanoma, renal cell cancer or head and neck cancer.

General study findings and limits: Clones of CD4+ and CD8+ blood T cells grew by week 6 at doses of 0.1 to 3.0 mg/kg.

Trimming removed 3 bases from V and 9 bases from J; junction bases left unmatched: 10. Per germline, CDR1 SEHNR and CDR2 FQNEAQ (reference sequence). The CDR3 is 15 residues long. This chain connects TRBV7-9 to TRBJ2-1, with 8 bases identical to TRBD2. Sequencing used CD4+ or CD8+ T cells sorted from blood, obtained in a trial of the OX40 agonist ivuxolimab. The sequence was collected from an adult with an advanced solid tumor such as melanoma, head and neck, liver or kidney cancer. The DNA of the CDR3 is TGTGCCAGCAGCTTGAGCGGGAGCATATACGGTGAGCAGTTCTTC. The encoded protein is CASSLSGSIYGEQFF.